This TCR beta chain was sequenced in a study of cytomegalovirus exposure and HLA in healthy donors. On the study more broadly: Clustering assigned approximately 79% of the approximately 370 genotyped donors to the Caucasian-associated ancestry cluster.

Whole-study results and caveats: The authors later linked a missense DCLRE1C variant to TCR beta V- and J-gene trimming. In a later analysis, at a false discovery rate of 0.05, roughly 17,000 TCR beta sequences matched HLA alleles.

60 Vbeta and 13 Jbeta primers were used in PCR. Assay: immunoSEQ multiplex PCR; the TCRdb copy retains only in-frame clones and omits some. The sample includes more than 95,000 clones, around four fifths seen only once; the top ten take 1.5% to 2%. As to this clone: The antigen is not known.

V lost 8 bases and J lost 6, with 23 bases in between. The CDR3 extends over 15 amino acids. Germline CDR1 reads MNHEY; CDR2 reads SMNVEV (reference sequence). Specimen: PBMCs. V and J are TRBV27 and TRBJ2-7, with a tentative D call TRBD2 (6 bases). The clonotype was recovered from a woman aged 40 to 49 in good health and CMV-seronegative. Written as DNA, the CDR3 is TGTGCCAGCGGTGCTACCTGGACTGGAGGGGCCGAGCAGTACTTC. It yields the protein CASGATWTGGAEQYF.